This entry lists 7 T cell receptor beta chains sequenced from one sample in a study of CD8 T cells in ankylosing spondylitis. TCRdb passed the 5' RACE reads through MiXCR, listing each CDR3 protein once. The data hold around 140,000 distinct CDR3 sequences, with 9.5% to 12% observed a single time. Sequencing was done on a sample of blood, either unsorted or a sorted T cell fraction (not recorded which). Every receptor here comes from a female donor with ankylosing spondylitis or in good health (not recorded which).

The chain joins TRBV2 to TRBJ2-7; a possible D gene is TRBD2 (5 bases). The CDR3 runs 14 residues. Deletions cut 5 bases from V and 4 bases from J, with 15 bases between. Germline CDR1 SNHLY, CDR2 FYNNEI. The CDR3 DNA reads TGTGCCAGCAGTTTCGGGATTGGCCGTTACGAGCAGTACTTC. Translating it yields CASSFGIGRYEQYF. Drawing the rest from reference TRBV2 and TRBJ2-7, the complete variable domain is EPEVTQTPSHQVTQMGQEVILRCVPISNHLYFYWYRQILGQKVEFLVSFYNNEISEKSEIFDDQFSVERPDGSNFTLKIRSTKLEDSAMYFCASSFGIGRYEQYFGPGTRLTVT.

This clonotype has ten or more counts. DNA of the CDR3: TGTGCCAGCAGCGCTGACAGCTTCAATCAGCCCCAGCATTTT. This encodes CASSADSFNQPQHF. The V call is TRBV7-9, the J call TRBJ1-5, with a tentative D call TRBD1 (5 bases). The V end lost 5 bases, the J end lost 3 bases, and 11 bases lay between the germline ends. Germline V gene sequence: CDR1 SEHNR, CDR2 FQNEAQ (reference sequence). This CDR3 comprises 14 residues.

The table lists this clonotype with many counts. The V call is TRBV28, the J call TRBJ2-5, with D hard to call. CDR1 MDHEN and CDR2 SYDVKM come from the germline V gene. The CDR3 loop spans 11 amino acids. V was cut by 7 bases and J by 7 bases, with 10 bases left in between. The CDR3 region is CASNSPGTQYF. CDR3 sequence (DNA): TGTGCCAGCAACTCCCCGGGGACCCAGTACTTC.

This clonotype was seen a few times. The rearrangement uses TRBV18 and TRBJ1-2; D is unresolved. The CDR3 loop spans 16 amino acids. Trimming cost V 0 bases and J 2 bases, with 13 bases left between them. Germline V gene lookup returns CDR1 KGHSH and CDR2 LQKENI. In nucleotides, the CDR3 is TGTGCCAGCTCACCACCGTCAGGCAACTTAAACTATGGCTACACCTTC. Translated: CASSPPSGNLNYGYTF.

This clonotype was detected many times. The chain is built from TRBV5-1 and TRBJ2-7; unclear D gene. The CDR3 is 13 amino acids. The germline V gene encodes CDR1 SGHRS and CDR2 YFSETQ. V gave up 0 bases and J gave up 8 bases, with 12 bases separating them. DNA for the CDR3: TGCGCCAGCAGCTTGGCCTACTTATCGAAGCAGTACTTC. It is translated as CASSLAYLSKQYF. Looking up the rest from reference TRBV5-1 and TRBJ2-7 gives the full variable domain: KAGVTQTPRYLIKTRGQQVTLSCSPISGHRSVSWYQQTPGQGLQFLFEYFSETQRNKGNFPGRFSGRQFSNSRSEMNVSTLELGDSALYLCASSLAYLSKQYFGPGTRLTVT.

This clonotype occurred many times. This rearrangement joins TRBV20-1 to TRBJ1-1, with a possible D match to TRBD1 (5 bases). CDR3 length equals 17 residues. V lost 5 bases to trimming and J lost 0 bases, with 22 bases between them. Germline V gene lookup returns CDR1 DFQATT and CDR2 SNEGSKA (reference sequence). DNA of the CDR3: TGCAGTGCTCCGATACCGGGACGGGGCCTTATGAACACTGAAGCTTTCTTT. It is translated as CSAPIPGRGLMNTEAFF.

In its sample, this clonotype was seen many times. The gene calls are TRBV3-1 and TRBJ2-6; D is unresolved. Per germline, CDR1 LGHDT and CDR2 YNNKEL (reference sequence). V shed 4 bases and J shed 11 bases, with 12 bases lying between them. This CDR3 spans 13 amino acids. The CDR3 spells CASSLGPNHVLTF. Here the CDR3 DNA reads TGTGCCAGCAGCCTAGGGCCCAACCACGTCCTGACTTTC. The whole variable domain, remainder taken from reference TRBV3-1 and TRBJ2-6, is DTAVSQTPKYLVTQMGNDKSIKCEQNLGHDTMYWYKQDSKKFLKIMFSYNNKELIINETVPNRFSPKSPDKAHLNLHINSLELGDSAVYFCASSLGPNHVLTFGAGSRLTVL.